This T cell receptor beta chain is from a study of T cells in Graves' hyperthyroidism and ophthalmopathy. RNA transcripts provided the source from which TCR beta CDR3 regions were amplified. Using the HTBI primer set, a first-round RT-PCR was run on the TCR CDR3. TCRdb reprocessed the multiplex PCR reads with MiXCR, giving one entry per CDR3 protein. The sample holds around 340,000 distinct CDR3 sequences, roughly 15% seen once. Points from the study as a whole: The majority of expanded thyroid clonotypes above 0.001 also appeared in blood.

Disease duration under 2 months; hyperthyroidism patients were aged 18 to 65. The PBMCs studied were ones that came from around 10 ml fresh peripheral blood. This clonotype was detected ten times or more. The antigen is not known. The sequence was obtained from a man aged 25 to 45 with Graves' hyperthyroidism. Sequencing used blood.

The CDR3 is CASKRSPYRAFF. CDR3 sequence (DNA): TGCGCCAGCAAAAGGAGCCCCTATCGGGCTTTCTTT. The chain links TRBV5-1 to TRBJ1-1, with D unclear. Germline CDR1 is SGHRS and CDR2 is YFSETQ. Trimming pared 6 bases from V and 11 bases from J, leaving 17 bases between. CDR3 length: 12 amino acids.